This T cell receptor beta chain comes out of a study of post-analysis software for immune sequencing data. The overall study: There were relapsing-remitting, secondary progressive and progressive-relapsing multiple sclerosis among the disease courses included. General study findings and limits: By F measure, samples from a shared preparation batch strongly co-clustered. Controls significantly exceeded multiple sclerosis patients in normalized Chao1 diversity. When patients were compared with controls, four to six TRBV segments were more frequent, TRBV5-6, TRBV5-1 and TRBV20-1 among them.

The CDR3 loop spans 12 amino acids. CDR1 is SGHRS and CDR2 is YFSETQ in the germline V gene. Deletions cut 4 bases from V and 7 bases from J, with 9 bases between. The TCR beta cDNA libraries carried unique molecular identifiers. TCRdb re-called the PCR reads through MiXCR, storing one row per CDR3 protein. The table includes roughly 650,000 distinct CDR3 sequences, roughly three fifths detected once. As for this clonotype: Its antigen is unknown.

This sequence was found in a girl aged 2 to 10 with multiple sclerosis. Sequences were obtained from blood. V usage is TRBV5-1 and J usage is TRBJ2-1; no firm D call. Here the CDR3 reads CASSVSQNEQFF. The CDR3 DNA follows: TGCGCCAGCAGCGTCAGCCAGAATGAGCAGTTCTTC. Together with reference TRBV5-1 and TRBJ2-1, the CDR3 gives the full variable domain: KAGVTQTPRYLIKTRGQQVTLSCSPISGHRSVSWYQQTPGQGLQFLFEYFSETQRNKGNFPGRFSGRQFSNSRSEMNVSTLELGDSALYLCASSVSQNEQFFGPGTRLTVL.